Presented here are 10 T cell receptor beta chains from one specimen sequenced in a study of T cell therapy after organ transplantation. Sequencing was performed with immunoSEQ multiplex PCR; in TCRdb, only in-frame clones are kept and a portion is missing. Among approximately 52,000 clones listed, 94% were seen once. No antigen has been assigned to these receptors. Specimen: CD8+ T cells from blood, collected before autologous CMV-specific T cell therapy. These receptors came from a human patient who had received a solid organ transplant and had CMV disease.

The chain combines TRBV6-5 with TRBJ1-5; D is perhaps TRBD1 (5 bases). This CDR3 contains 15 residues. Germline lookup yields CDR1 MNHEY and CDR2 SVGAGI. V lost 5 bases and J 1 base, leaving 12 bases between the germline ends. The CDR3 DNA reads TGTGCCAGCAGTCCGACAGATTTAAGCAATCAGCCCCAGCATTTT. Protein sequence: CASSPTDLSNQPQHF.

The chain uses TRBV6-1 and TRBJ2-3; 9 bases map to TRBD1. There are 15 residues in the CDR3. Germline V gives CDR1 MNHNS, CDR2 SASEGT. With V trimmed by 1 base and J by 1 base, 0 bases remained unmatched. For the CDR3, the DNA is TGTGCCAGCAGTGAAGGGACAGGGGGCACAGATACGCAGTATTTT. Protein sequence: CASSEGTGGTDTQYF.

This clone was picked up a small number of times. The chain has TRBV15 and TRBJ2-7; D is perhaps TRBD1 or TRBD2 (6 bases each). V dropped 5 bases and J dropped 6 bases, with 26 bases sitting between them. The germline CDR1 and CDR2 sequences are LNHNV and YYDKDF (reference sequence). The CDR3 length is 17 residues. The CDR3 region has the DNA TGTGCCACCAGCGGGGGAGGCGCGGACAGCTCTCAGGTCGAGCAGTACTTC. This sequence encodes CATSGGGADSSQVEQYF.

The chain combines TRBV10-3 with TRBJ2-3, with 13 bases fitting TRBD2. Germline assignment: CDR1 ENHRY and CDR2 SYGVKD. J gave up 2 bases and V 10 bases, and 6 bases lay outside the gene matches. The CDR3 totals 15 residues. CDR3 nucleotides: TGTGCCACCCGACTAGCGGGGGGCCACACAGATACGCAGTATTTT. This codes for CATRLAGGHTDTQYF.

The rearrangement uses TRBV6-5 and TRBJ2-5; unclear D gene. The length of the CDR3 is 15 residues. From germline, CDR1 is MNHEY and CDR2 SVGAGI. V gave up 4 bases and J gave up 5 bases, with 17 bases separating them. Written as DNA, the CDR3 is TGTGCCAGCAGTTCCCCGCGGCGAAGCCTGGAGACCCAGTACTTC. Protein product: CASSSPRRSLETQYF.

The chain joins TRBV10-3 to TRBJ1-1; 7 nucleotides agree with TRBD1. The CDR3 is made up of 14 amino acids. Losses at the gene ends were 7 bases for V and 4 bases for J; bases not matched to a gene: 9. Germline V gives CDR1 ENHRY, CDR2 SYGVKD. DNA for the CDR3: TGTGCCATCAAATCGGGGACAGCAAGCACTGAAGCTTTCTTT. Residues: CAIKSGTASTEAFF.

V and J are TRBV21-1 and TRBJ2-3. TRBV21-1 is a pseudogene. The CDR3 has 16 residues. The CDR3 loop reads CASSKSTPELHDTQYF. Written as DNA, the CDR3 is TGTGCCAGCAGCAAAAGTACACCAGAACTCCATGATACGCAGTATTTT.

This sequence joins TRBV25-1 and TRBJ1-5; D unclear. The CDR3 is 13 residues long. The germline V and J ends were trimmed by 5 bases and 7 bases, with 12 bases remaining between them. Germline CDR1 reads MGHDK; CDR2 reads SYGVNS. The CDR3 region is CASSSGVRQPQHF. DNA of the CDR3: TGTGCCAGCAGTTCTGGGGTTCGGCAGCCCCAGCATTTT.

The rearrangement links TRBV27 to TRBJ2-7; D unclear. This CDR3 comprises 14 residues. CDR1 is MNHEY, CDR2 SMNVEV, per germline (reference sequence). V lost 3 bases, J lost 4 bases, and 13 bases lay in between. The CDR3 DNA sequence: TGTGCCAGCAGTTTGGCCAGGAATAATTACGAGCAGTACTTC. Amino acids: CASSLARNNYEQYF.

The rearrangement uses TRBV27 and TRBJ1-2; tentative D call: TRBD1 (5 bases). V shed 5 bases and J shed 4 bases, with 17 bases lying between them. Germline CDR1 reads MNHEY; CDR2 reads SMNVEV (reference sequence). The length of the CDR3 is 15 residues. CDR3 sequence reads: CASSLALTDTYGYTF. The CDR3 DNA follows: TGTGCCAGCAGTCTTGCCCTGACAGATACCTATGGCTACACCTTC.